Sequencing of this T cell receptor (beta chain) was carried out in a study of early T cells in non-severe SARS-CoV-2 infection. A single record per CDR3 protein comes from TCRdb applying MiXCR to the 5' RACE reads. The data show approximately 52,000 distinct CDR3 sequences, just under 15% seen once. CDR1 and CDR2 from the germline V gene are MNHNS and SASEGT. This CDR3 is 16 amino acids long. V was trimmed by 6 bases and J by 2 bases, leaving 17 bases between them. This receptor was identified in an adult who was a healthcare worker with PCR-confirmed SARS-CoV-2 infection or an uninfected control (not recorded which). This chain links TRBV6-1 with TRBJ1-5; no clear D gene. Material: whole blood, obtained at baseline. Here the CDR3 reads CASSLSPGSGNQPQHF. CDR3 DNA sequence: TGTGCCAGCAGCTTAAGCCCGGGATCTGGCAATCAGCCCCAGCATTTT.